This T cell receptor (beta chain) was found in a study of CXCR3-negative and CXCR3-positive naive CD8 T cells. The study's findings and limits: Sequencing showed both naive subsets with comparably high diversity, and memory CD8+ cells much lower. Researchers report CXCR3 expression partially decreased after cryopreservation, with fresh PBMCs used in most assays.

Every subset of CD8+ T cells was sorted in triplicate at approximately 300,000 cells each. A CD45RO-CCR7+CD27+CD95- phenotype identified naive CD8+ T cells. CDR3 length equals 14 residues. The libraries of TRB cDNA were prepared using 5' RACE with UMI labels. Reanalyzing the 5' RACE reads, TCRdb keeps one entry per CDR3 protein, without DNA. This sample's table has more than 50,000 distinct CDR3 sequences. In the case of this clonotype: Its antigen is undetermined.

The sequence came from a human donor in good health. Some clones in this sample may be carry-over from other donors' samples. Source material: naive CXCR3- CD8+ T cells from blood. Subset: CD45RO-CCR7+CD27+CD95- naive CD8+ T cells lacking CXCR3 (TNR3-). This chain connects TRBV12-3 or TRBV12-4 to TRBJ1-2; TCRdb reports TRBD1, a call that lacks DNA to check it against. CDR3 loop: CASTATDNNYGYTF.